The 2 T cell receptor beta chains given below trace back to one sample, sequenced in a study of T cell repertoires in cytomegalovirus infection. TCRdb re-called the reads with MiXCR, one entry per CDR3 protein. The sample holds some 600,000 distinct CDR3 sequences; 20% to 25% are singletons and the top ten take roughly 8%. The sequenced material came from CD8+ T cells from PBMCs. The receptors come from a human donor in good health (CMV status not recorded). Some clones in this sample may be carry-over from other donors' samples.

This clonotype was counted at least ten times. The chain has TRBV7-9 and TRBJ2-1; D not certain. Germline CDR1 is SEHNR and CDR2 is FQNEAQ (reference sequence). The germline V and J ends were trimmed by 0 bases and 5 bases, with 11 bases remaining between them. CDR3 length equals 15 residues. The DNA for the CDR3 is TGTGCCAGCAGCTTAGCCTCCAAACCCCACAATGAGCAGTTCTTC. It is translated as CASSLASKPHNEQFF.

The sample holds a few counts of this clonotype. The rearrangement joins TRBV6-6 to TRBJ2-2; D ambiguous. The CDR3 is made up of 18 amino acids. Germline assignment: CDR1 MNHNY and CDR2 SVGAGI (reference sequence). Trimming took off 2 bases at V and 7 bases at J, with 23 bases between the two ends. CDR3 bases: TGTGCCAGCAGTTACCTGGCCCTCCCGCACCTTTTAAACGGGGAGCTGTTTTTT. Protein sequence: CASSYLALPHLLNGELFF.